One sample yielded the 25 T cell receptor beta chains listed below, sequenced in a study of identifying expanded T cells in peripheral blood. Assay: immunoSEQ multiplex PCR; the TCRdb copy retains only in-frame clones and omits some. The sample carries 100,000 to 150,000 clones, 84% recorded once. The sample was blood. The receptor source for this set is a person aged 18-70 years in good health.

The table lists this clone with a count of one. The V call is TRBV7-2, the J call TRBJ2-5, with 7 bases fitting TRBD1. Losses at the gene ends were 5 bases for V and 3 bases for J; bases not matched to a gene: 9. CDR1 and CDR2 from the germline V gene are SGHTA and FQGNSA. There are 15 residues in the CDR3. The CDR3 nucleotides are TGTGCCAGCAGCCCGAACAGGGGCCAAAAAGAGACCCAGTACTTC. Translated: CASSPNRGQKETQYF.

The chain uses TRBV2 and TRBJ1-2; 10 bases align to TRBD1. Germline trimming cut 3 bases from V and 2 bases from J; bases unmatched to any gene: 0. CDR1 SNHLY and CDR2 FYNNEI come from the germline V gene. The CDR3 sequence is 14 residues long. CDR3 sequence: CASSEGQGNYGYTF. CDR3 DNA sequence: TGTGCCAGCAGTGAGGGACAGGGGAACTATGGCTACACCTTC.

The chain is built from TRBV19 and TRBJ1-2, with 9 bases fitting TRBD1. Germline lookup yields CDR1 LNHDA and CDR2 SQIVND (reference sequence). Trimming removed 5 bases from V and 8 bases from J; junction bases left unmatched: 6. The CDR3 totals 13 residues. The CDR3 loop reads CASSWGQGYGYTF. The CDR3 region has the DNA TGTGCCAGTAGTTGGGGACAGGGATACGGCTACACCTTC.

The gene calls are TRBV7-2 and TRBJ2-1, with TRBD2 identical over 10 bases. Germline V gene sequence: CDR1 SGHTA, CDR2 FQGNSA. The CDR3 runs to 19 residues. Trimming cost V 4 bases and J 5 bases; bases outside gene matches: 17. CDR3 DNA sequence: TGTGCCAGCAGCTCCCGACCGATTATCCTAGCGGGGGAAGACAATGAGCAGTTCTTC. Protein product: CASSSRPIILAGEDNEQFF. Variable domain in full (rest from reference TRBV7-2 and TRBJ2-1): GAGVSQSPSNKVTEKGKDVELRCDPISGHTALYWYRQSLGQGLEFLIYFQGNSAPDKSGLPSDRFSAERTGGSVSTLTIQRTQQEDSAVYLCASSSRPIILAGEDNEQFFGPGTRLTVL.

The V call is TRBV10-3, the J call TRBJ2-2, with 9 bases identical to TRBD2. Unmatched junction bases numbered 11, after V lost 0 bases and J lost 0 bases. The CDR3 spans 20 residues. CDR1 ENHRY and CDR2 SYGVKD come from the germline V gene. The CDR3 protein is CAISESFVAGDSANTGELFF. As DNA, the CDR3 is TGTGCCATCAGTGAGTCCTTCGTAGCGGGGGATTCCGCGAACACCGGGGAGCTGTTTTTT.

CDR3: CASSITGTHNQPQHF. As DNA, the CDR3 is TGTGCCAGTAGTATCACCGGGACACACAATCAGCCCCAGCATTTT. The gene calls are TRBV19 and TRBJ1-5; tentatively, D is TRBD1 (6 bases). Trimming took off 3 bases at V and 3 bases at J, with 12 bases between the two ends. The CDR3 sequence is 15 residues long. CDR1 LNHDA and CDR2 SQIVND come from the germline V gene (reference sequence). The whole variable domain, remainder taken from reference TRBV19 and TRBJ1-5, is DGGITQSPKYLFRKEGQNVTLSCEQNLNHDAMYWYRQDPGQGLRLIYYSQIVNDFQKGDIAEGYSVSREKKESFPLTVTSAQKNPTAFYLCASSITGTHNQPQHFGDGTRLSIL.

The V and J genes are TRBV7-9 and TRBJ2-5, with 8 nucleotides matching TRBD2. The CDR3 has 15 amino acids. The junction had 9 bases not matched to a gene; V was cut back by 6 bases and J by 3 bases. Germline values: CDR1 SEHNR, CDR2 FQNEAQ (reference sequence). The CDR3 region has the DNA TGTGCCAGCAGTTTTAGCGGGGCGACAAAAGAGACCCAGTACTTC. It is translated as CASSFSGATKETQYF.

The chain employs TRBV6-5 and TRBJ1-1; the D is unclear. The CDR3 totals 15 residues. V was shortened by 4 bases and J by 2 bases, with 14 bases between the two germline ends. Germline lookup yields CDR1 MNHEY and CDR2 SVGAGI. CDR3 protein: CASSSEERFNTEAFF. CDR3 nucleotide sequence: TGTGCCAGCAGTTCCGAGGAAAGATTTAACACTGAAGCTTTCTTT.

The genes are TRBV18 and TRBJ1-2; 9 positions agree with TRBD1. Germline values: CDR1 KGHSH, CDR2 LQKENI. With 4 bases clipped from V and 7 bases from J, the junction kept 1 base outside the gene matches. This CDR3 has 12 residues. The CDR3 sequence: CASSRDRAGYTF. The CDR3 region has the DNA TGTGCCAGCTCACGGGACAGGGCTGGCTACACCTTC.

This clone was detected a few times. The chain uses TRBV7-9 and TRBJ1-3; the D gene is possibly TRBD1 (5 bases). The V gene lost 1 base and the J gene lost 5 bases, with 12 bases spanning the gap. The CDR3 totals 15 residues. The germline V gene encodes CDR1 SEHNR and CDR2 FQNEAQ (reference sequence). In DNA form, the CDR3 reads TGTGCCAGCAGCTTAGTACAGGAGGGGCGAAACACCATATATTTT. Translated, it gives CASSLVQEGRNTIYF.

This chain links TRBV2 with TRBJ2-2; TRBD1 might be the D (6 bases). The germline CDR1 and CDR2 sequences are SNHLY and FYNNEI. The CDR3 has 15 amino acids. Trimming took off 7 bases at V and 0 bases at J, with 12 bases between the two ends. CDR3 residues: CASKRDTANTGELFF. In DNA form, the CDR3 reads TGTGCCAGCAAACGGGACACCGCGAACACCGGGGAGCTGTTTTTT.

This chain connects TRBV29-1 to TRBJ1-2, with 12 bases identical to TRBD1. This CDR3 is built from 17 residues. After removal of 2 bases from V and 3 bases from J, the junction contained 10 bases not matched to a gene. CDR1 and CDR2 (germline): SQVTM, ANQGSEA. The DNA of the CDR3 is TGCAGCGTTGAATTATGGGGAGGGGACAGGGGGCACTATGGCTACACCTTC. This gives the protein CSVELWGGDRGHYGYTF.

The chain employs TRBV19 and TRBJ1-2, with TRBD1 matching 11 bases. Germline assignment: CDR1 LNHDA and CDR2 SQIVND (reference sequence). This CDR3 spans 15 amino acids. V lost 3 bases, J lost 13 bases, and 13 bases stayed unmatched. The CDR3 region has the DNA TGTGCCAGTAGTATCTGGACAGGGGGCGCGTTTCGGCCCACCTTC. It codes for CASSIWTGGAFRPTF.

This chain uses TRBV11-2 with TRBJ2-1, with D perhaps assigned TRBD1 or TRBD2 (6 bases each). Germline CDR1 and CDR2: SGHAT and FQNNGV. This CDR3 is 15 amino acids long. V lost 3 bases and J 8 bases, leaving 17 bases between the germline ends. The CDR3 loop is CASSLGGRTLDEQFF. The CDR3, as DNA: TGTGCCAGCAGCTTGGGGGGCCGCACGTTGGATGAGCAGTTCTTC.

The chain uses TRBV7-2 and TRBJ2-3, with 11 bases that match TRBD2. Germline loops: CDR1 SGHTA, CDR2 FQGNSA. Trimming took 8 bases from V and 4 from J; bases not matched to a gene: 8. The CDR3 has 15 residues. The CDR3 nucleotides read TGTGCCAGCCTCCTACTAGCGGGGGTAGCAGATACGCAGTATTTT. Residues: CASLLLAGVADTQYF.

The CDR3 coding sequence is TGTGCCAGCCTCCAGGGGGGGAATGAGCAGTTCTTC. Translated: CASLQGGNEQFF. The chain employs TRBV6-1 and TRBJ2-1, with D possibly being TRBD1 or TRBD2 (7 bases each). Trimming removed 8 bases at V and 7 bases at J, with 12 bases between. From germline, CDR1 is MNHNS and CDR2 SASEGT. The CDR3 totals 12 residues.

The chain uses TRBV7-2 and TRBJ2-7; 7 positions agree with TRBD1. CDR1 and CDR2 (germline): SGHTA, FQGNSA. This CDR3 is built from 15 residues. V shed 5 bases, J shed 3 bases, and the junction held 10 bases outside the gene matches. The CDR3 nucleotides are TGTGCCAGCAGCGAACAGGGACAGTCTAACTACGAGCAGTACTTC. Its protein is CASSEQGQSNYEQYF.

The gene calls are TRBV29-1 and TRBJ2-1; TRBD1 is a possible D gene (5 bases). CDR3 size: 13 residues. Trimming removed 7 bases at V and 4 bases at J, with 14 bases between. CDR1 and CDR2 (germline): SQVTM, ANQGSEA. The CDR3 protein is CSAKKTDYNEQFF. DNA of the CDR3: TGCAGCGCCAAGAAGACAGATTACAATGAGCAGTTCTTC.

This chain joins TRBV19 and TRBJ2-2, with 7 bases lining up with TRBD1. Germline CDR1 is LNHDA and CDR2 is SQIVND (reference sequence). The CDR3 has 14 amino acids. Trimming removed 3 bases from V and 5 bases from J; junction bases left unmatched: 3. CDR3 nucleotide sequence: TGTGCCAGTAGTATGACAGGGCAAACCGGGGAGCTGTTTTTT. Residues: CASSMTGQTGELFF.

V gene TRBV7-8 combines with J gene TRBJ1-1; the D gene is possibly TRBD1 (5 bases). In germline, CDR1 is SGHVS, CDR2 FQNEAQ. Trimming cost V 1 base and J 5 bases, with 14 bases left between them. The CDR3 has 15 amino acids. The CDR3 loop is CASSLEYGGGTEAFF. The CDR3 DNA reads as TGTGCCAGCAGCTTAGAGTATGGTGGGGGAACTGAAGCTTTCTTT.

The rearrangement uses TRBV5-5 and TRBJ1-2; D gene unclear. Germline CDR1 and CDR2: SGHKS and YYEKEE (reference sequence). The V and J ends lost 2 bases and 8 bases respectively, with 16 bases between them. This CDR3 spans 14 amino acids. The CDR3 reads CASSFQFSLWGYTF. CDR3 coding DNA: TGTGCCAGCAGCTTTCAATTTAGCCTATGGGGCTACACCTTC.

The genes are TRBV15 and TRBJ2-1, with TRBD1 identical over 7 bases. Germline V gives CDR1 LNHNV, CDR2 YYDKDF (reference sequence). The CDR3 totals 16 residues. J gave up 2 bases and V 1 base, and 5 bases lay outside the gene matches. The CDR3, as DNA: TGTGCCACCAGCAGAGTGGGGGACAGAGCCTACAATGAGCAGTTCTTC. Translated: CATSRVGDRAYNEQFF.

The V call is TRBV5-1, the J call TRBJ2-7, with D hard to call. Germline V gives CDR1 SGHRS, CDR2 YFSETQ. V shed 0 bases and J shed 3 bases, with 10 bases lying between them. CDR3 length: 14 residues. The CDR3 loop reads CASSLEGTIYEQYF. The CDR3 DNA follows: TGCGCCAGCAGCTTGGAAGGTACCATCTACGAGCAGTACTTC.

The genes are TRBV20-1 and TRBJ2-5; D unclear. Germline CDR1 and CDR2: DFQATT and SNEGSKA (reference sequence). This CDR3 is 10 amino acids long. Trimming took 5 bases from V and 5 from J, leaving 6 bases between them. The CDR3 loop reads CSAVGETQYF. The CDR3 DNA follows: TGCAGTGCTGTCGGGGAGACCCAGTACTTC.

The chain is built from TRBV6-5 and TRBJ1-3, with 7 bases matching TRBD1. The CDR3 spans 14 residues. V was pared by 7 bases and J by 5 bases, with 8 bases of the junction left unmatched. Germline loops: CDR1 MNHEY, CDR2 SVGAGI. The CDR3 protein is CASKSDRARNTIYF. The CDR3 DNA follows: TGTGCCAGCAAGTCCGACAGGGCAAGAAACACCATATATTTT.